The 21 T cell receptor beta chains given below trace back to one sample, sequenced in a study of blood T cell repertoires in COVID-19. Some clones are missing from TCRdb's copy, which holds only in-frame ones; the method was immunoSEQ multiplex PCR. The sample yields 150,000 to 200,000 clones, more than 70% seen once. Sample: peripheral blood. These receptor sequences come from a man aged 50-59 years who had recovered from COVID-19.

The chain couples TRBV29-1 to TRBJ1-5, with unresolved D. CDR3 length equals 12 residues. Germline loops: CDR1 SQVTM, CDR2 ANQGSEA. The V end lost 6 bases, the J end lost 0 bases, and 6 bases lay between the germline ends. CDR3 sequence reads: CSVGSSNQPQHF. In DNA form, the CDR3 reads TGCAGCGTGGGGAGTAGCAATCAGCCCCAGCATTTT. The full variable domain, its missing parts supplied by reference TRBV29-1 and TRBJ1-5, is SAVISQKPSRDICQRGTSLTIQCQVDSQVTMMFWYRQQPGQSLTLIATANQGSEATYESGFVIDKFPISRPNLTFSTLTVSNMSPEDSSIYLCSVGSSNQPQHFGDGTRLSIL.

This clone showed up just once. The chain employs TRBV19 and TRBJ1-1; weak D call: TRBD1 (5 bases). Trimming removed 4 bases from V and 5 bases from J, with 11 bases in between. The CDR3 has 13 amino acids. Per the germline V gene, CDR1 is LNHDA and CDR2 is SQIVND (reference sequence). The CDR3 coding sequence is TGTGCCAGTAGTACCGCGGGGGGTACTGAAGCTTTCTTT. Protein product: CASSTAGGTEAFF.

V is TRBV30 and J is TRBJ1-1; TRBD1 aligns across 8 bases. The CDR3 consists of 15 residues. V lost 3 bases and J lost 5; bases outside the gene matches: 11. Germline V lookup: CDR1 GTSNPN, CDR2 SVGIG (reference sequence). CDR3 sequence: CAWRLGGQGGTEAFF. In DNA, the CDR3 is TGTGCCTGGAGGCTAGGTGGACAGGGCGGTACTGAAGCTTTCTTT. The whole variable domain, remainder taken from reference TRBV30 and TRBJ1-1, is SQTIHQWPATLVQPVGSPLSLECTVEGTSNPNLYWYRQAAGRGLQLLFYSVGIGQISSEVPQNLSASRPQDRQFILSSKKLLLSDSGFYLCAWRLGGQGGTEAFFGQGTRLTVV.

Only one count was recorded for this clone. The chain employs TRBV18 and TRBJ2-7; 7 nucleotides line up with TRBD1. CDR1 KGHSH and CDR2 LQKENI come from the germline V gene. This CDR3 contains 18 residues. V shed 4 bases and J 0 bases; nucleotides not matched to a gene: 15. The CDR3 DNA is TGTGCCAGCTCACTAAAGACAGGGATGGCAGGCGTCTCCTACGAGCAGTACTTC. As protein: CASSLKTGMAGVSYEQYF.

The CDR3 spells CASRTPQGGEKLFF. The CDR3 nucleotides are TGTGCCAGCAGGACCCCCCAGGGCGGTGAAAAACTGTTTTTT. The chain recombines TRBV6-5 with TRBJ1-4, with D tentatively TRBD1 (5 bases). CDR1 MNHEY and CDR2 SVGAGI come from the germline V gene. The CDR3 has 14 amino acids. V lost 6 bases, J lost 7 bases, and 15 bases lay in between.

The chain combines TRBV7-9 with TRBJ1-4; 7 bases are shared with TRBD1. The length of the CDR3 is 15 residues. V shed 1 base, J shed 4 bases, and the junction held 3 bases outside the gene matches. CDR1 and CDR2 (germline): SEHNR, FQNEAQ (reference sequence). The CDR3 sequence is CASSLEQGSNEKLFF. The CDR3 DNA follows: TGTGCCAGCAGCTTAGAACAGGGGAGTAATGAAAAACTGTTTTTT.

The CDR3 nucleotides are TGTGCCAGTAATGAGAACCCGAACACCGGGGAGCTGTTTTTT. It specifies CASNENPNTGELFF. The chain carries TRBV19 and TRBJ2-2; D remains unclear. CDR3 length: 14 residues. Germline lookup yields CDR1 LNHDA and CDR2 SQIVND (reference sequence). Trimming stripped 7 bases from V and 0 bases from J, with 9 bases between.

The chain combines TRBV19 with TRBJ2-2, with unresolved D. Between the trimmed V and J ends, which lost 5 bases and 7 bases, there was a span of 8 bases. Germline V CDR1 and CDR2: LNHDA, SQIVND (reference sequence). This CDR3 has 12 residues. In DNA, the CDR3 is TGTGCCAGTAGTTCAGGTCTCGGGGAGCTGTTTTTT. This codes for CASSSGLGELFF.

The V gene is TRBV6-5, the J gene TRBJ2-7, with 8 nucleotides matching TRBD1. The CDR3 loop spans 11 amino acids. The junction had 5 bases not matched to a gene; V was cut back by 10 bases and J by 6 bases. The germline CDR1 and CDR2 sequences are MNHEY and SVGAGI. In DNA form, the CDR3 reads TGTGCCACCATCACAGGGGGCGAGCAGTACTTC. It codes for CATITGGEQYF.

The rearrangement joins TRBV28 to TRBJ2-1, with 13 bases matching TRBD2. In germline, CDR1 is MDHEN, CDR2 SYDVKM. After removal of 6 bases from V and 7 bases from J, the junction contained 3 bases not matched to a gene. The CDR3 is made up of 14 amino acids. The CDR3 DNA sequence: TGTGCCAGCAGGGAGGGACTAGCGGGGAATGAGCAGTTCTTC. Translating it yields CASREGLAGNEQFF.

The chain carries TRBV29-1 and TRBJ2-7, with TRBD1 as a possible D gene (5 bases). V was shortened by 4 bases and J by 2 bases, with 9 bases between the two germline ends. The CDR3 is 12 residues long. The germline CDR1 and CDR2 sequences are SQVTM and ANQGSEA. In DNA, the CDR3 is TGCAGCGTTGGAGACAGAACCTACGAGCAGTACTTC. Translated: CSVGDRTYEQYF.

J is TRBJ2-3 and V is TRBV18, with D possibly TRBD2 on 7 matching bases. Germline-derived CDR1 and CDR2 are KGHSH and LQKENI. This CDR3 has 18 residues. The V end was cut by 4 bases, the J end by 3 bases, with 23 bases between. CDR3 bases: TGTGCCAGCTCACGGGGGGGCCCAGGGACGGAGACTACAGATACGCAGTATTTT. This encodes CASSRGGPGTETTDTQYF.

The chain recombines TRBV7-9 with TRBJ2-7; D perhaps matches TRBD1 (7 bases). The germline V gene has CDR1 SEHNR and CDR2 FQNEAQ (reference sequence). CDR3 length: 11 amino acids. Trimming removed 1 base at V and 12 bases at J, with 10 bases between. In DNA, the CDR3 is TGTGCCAGCAGCTTAGGACAGGGACTGTACTTC. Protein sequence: CASSLGQGLYF.

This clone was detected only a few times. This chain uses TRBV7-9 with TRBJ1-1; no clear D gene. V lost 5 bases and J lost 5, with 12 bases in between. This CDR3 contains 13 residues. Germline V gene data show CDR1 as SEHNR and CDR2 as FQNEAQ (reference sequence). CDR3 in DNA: TGTGCCAGCAGCCCTACTGGAGGGACTGAAGCTTTCTTT. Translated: CASSPTGGTEAFF.

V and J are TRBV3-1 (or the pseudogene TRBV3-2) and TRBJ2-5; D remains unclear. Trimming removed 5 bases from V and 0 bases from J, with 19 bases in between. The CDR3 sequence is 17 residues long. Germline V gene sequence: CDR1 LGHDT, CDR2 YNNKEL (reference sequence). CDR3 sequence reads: CASSSQLVQINQETQYF. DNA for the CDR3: TGTGCCAGCAGCTCTCAGCTGGTACAGATCAACCAAGAGACCCAGTACTTC.

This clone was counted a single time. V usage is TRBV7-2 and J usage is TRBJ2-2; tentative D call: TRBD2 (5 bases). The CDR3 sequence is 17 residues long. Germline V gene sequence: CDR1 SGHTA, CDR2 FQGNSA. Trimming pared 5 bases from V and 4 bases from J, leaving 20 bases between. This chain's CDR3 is CASSEFLLLGSTGELFF. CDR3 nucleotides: TGTGCCAGCAGCGAGTTCCTTTTACTAGGGAGCACCGGGGAGCTGTTTTTT.

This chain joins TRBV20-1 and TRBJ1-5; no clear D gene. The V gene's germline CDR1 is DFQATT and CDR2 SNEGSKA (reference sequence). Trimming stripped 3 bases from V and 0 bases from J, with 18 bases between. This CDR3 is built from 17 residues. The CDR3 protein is CSASLYGTGYSNQPQHF. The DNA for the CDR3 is TGCAGTGCTAGTTTATATGGTACGGGGTATAGCAATCAGCCCCAGCATTTT.

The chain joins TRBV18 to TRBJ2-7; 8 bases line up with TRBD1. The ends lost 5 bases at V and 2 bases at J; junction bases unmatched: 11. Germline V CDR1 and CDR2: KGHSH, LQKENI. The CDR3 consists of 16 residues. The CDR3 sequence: CASSDQGASPTYEQYF. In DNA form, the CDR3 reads TGTGCCAGCTCAGATCAGGGGGCTTCCCCAACCTACGAGCAGTACTTC. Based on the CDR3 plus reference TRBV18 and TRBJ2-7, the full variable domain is NAGVMQNPRHLVRRRGQEARLRCSPMKGHSHVYWYRQLPEEGLKFMVYLQKENIIDESGMPKERFSAEFPKEGPSILRIQQVVRGDSAAYFCASSDQGASPTYEQYFGPGTRLTVT.

The CDR3 spells CASTSGSAYGYTF. The CDR3 DNA sequence: TGTGCCAGCACCTCGGGGTCAGCCTATGGCTACACCTTC. The chain joins TRBV7-2 to TRBJ1-2; D remains unclear. The germline gives CDR1 SGHTA, CDR2 FQGNSA. Trimming removed 7 bases at V and 4 bases at J, with 13 bases between. This CDR3 is 13 amino acids long.

CDR3 in amino acids: CASSYTGGEQYF. The DNA for the CDR3 is TGTGCCAGCAGTTATACGGGGGGGGAGCAGTACTTC. The chain is built from TRBV27 and TRBJ2-7; TRBD2 aligns across 8 bases. J gave up 7 bases and V 4 bases, and 3 bases lay outside the gene matches. Germline V gives CDR1 MNHEY, CDR2 SMNVEV (reference sequence). This CDR3 region has 12 residues.

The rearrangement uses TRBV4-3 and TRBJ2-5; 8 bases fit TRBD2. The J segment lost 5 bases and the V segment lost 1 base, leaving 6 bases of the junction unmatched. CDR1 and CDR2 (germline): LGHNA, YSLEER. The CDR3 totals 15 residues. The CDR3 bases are TGCGCCAGCAGCCAAGGGTCGGGGGGGATTGAGACCCAGTACTTC. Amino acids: CASSQGSGGIETQYF.